This TCR beta chain is drawn from a study of cytomegalovirus exposure and HLA in healthy donors. Broader study findings: In a later analysis, TCR beta V- and J-gene trimming showed a link to a missense DCLRE1C variant. Previously analyzed data showed that most TCR beta V segments were productive at a frequency of about 87% or about 30%. What TCR beta sequences reportedly achieved was accurate prediction of HLA-A and HLA-B alleles in most subjects.

Of note for this clone: Its antigen remains unknown.

Germline CDR1 and CDR2: SGHNT and YYREEE (reference sequence). The CDR3 is 15 amino acids. V lost 4 bases and J lost 0; bases outside the gene matches: 5. The study ran its PCR with 60 Vbeta and 13 Jbeta primers. Only in-frame clones appear in the TCRdb table, and some are missing; sequencing was by immunoSEQ multiplex PCR. This sample has under 150,000 clones, with about three quarters found just once. The chain joins TRBV5-4 to TRBJ2-3; 7 bases agree with TRBD1. The clonotype was recovered from a woman aged 60-75 years in good health and CMV-seropositive. The sequencing sample was made of PBMCs. In DNA form, the CDR3 reads TGTGCCAGCAGCGCCAAGACAGGGAGCACAGATACGCAGTATTTT. As protein: CASSAKTGSTDTQYF.